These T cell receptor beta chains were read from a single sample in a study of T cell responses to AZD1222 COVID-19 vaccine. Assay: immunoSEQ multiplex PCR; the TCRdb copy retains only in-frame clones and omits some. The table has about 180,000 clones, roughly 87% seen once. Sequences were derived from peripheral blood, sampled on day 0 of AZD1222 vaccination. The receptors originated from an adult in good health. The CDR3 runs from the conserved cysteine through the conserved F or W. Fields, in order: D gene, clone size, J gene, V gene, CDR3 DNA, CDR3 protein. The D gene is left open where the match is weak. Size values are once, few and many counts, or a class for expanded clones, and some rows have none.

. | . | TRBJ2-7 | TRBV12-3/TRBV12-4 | TGTGCCAGCAGTCCTCAAACAGGGATCGAGCAGTACTTC | CASSPQTGIEQYF
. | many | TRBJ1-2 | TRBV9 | TGTGCCAGCTCCCTACGGGGGGGCTACACCTTC | CASSLRGGYTF
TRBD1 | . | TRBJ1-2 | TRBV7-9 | TGTGCCAGCAGCCCCGGACAGGGGCCCTATGGCTACACCTTC | CASSPGQGPYGYTF
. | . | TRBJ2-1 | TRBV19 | TGTGCCAGTAGTATACAGGTGACCGGGGAGCAGTTCTTC | CASSIQVTGEQFF
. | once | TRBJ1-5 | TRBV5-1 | TGCGCCAGCAGCTTTACAGGTCTGAATCAGCCCCAGCATTTT | CASSFTGLNQPQHF
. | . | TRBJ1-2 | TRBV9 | TGTGCCAGCACCAGACAGGCGCAAGCTAACTATGGCTACACCTTC | CASTRQAQANYGYTF
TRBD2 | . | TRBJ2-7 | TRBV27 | TGTGCCAGCAGTTCTACCCCGGGACTAGAGAGGGCACGGCAGTACTTC | CASSSTPGLERARQYF
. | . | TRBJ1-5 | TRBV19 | TGTGCCAGTCGCGAAAGGGCGGCGGATTCGATACAGCCCCAGCATTTT | CASRERAADSIQPQHF
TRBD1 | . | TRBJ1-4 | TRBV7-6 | TGTGCCAGCAGCGCCAACAGGGGGCGCACTGAAAAACTGTTTTTT | CASSANRGRTEKLFF
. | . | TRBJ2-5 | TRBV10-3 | TGTGCCATCGGAGGGCAGGGGGTAAGCGGAGAGACCCAGTACTTC | CAIGGQGVSGETQYF
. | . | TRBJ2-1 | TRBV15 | TGTGCCACCGCCCCCTTAAGCAGCTCCTACAATGAGCAGTTCTTC | CATAPLSSSYNEQFF
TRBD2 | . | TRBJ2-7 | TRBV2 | TGTGCCAGCAGACTAGCGCACTACGAGCAGTACTTC | CASRLAHYEQYF
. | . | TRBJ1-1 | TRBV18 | TGTGCCAGCTCACCTAGGGAGACGGGGAACACTGAAGCTTTCTTT | CASSPRETGNTEAFF
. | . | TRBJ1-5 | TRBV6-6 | TGTGCCAGCAGACCCGGACATTCGGACAATCAGCCCCAGCATTTT | CASRPGHSDNQPQHF
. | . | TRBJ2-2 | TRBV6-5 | TGTGCCAGCAGGAACCAAGGGACCGGGGAGCTGTTTTTT | CASRNQGTGELFF
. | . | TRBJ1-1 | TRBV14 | TGTGCCAGCAGCCGGAATGGGGTGGGTGGCACTGAAGCTTTCTTT | CASSRNGVGGTEAFF
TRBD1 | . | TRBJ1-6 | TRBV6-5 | TGTGCCAGCAGGGTAACAGGGGGGGTTTCACCCCTCCACTTT | CASRVTGGVSPLHF
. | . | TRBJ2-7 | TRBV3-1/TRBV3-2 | TGTGCCAGCAGCCAAGCTCACCTAGCGCGAGGAGGAGGTTCCTACGAGCAGTACTTC | CASSQAHLARGGGSYEQYF
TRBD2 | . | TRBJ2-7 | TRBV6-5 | TGTGCCAGCAGTTACTCAGGCCTAGCGGGGAACTACGAGCAGTACTTC | CASSYSGLAGNYEQYF
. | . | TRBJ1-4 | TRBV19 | TGTGCCAGTAGTATCCAAGGCGGCGATGAAAAACTGTTTTTT | CASSIQGGDEKLFF
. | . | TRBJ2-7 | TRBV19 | TGTGCCAGTAGTTTAACAGAGGGACCCCCTCCCTACGAGCAGTACTTC | CASSLTEGPPPYEQYF
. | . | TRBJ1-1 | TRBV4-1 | TGCGCCAGCAGCCAAGATTTAGACAGGAAAGCTTTCTTT | CASSQDLDRKAFF
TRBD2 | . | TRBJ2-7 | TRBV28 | TGTGCCAGCACCAGACTAGCGGGAGGAGCGGAGCAGTACTTC | CASTRLAGGAEQYF
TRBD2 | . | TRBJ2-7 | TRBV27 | TGTGCCAGCAGTGCCGGGACTAGCGTTTACGAGCAGTACTTC | CASSAGTSVYEQYF
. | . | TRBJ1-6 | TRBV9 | TGTGCCAGCAGCGCCACAGGTAATTCACCCCTCCACTTT | CASSATGNSPLHF
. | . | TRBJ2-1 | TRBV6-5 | TGTGCCAGCAGTTACTCGGGTGGTATTAACTACAATGAGCAGTTCTTC | CASSYSGGINYNEQFF
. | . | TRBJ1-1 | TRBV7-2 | TGTGCCAGCAGCTTAGCCGTTGACGGAACCATGAACACTGAAGCTTTCTTT | CASSLAVDGTMNTEAFF
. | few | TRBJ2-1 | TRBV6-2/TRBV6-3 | TGTGCCAGCAGTTACTCACCAGCTGCTGAGCAGTTCTTC | CASSYSPAAEQFF
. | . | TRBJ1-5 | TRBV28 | TGTGCCAGCAGTATCGCGGGGCCCCAGCATTTT | CASSIAGPQHF
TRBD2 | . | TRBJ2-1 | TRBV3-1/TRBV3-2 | TGTGCCAGCAGCCAAGGGGGACTAGCGGGATCCGCGGGGAATGAGCAGTTCTTC | CASSQGGLAGSAGNEQFF
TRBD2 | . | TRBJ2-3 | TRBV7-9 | TGTGCCAGCAGCCGCGCCCTAGCGGGAGGCACAGATACGCAGTATTTT | CASSRALAGGTDTQYF
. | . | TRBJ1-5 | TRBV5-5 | TGTGCCAGCAGCTTGACAGGGAACAATCAGCCCCAGCATTTT | CASSLTGNNQPQHF
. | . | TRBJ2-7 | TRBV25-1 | TGTGCCAGCAGTGCCCCTAGGGGGGCGGGCGAGCAGTACTTC | CASSAPRGAGEQYF